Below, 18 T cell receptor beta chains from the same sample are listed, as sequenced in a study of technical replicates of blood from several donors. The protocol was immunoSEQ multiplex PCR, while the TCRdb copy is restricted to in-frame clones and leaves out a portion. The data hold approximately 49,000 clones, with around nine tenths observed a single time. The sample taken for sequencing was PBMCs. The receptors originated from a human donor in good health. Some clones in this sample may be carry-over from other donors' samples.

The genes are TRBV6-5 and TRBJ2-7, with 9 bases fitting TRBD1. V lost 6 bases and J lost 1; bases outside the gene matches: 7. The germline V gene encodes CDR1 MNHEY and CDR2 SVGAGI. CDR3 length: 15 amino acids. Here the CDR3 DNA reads TGTGCCAGCAGCTTAACAGGGGGCTCTTCCTACGAGCAGTACTTC. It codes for CASSLTGGSSYEQYF.

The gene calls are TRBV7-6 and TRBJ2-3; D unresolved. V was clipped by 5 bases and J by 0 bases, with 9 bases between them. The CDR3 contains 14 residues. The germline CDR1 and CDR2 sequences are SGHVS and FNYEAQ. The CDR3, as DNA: TGTGCCAGCAGCCCGTCCTTCAGCACAGATACGCAGTATTTT. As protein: CASSPSFSTDTQYF.

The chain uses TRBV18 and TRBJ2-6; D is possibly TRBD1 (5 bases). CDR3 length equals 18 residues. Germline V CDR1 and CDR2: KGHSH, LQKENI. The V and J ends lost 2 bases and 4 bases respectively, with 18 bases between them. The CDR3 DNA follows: TGTGCCAGCTCACCATCGACAGCCAGCTTGTCGGGGGCCAACGTCCTGACTTTC. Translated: CASSPSTASLSGANVLTF.

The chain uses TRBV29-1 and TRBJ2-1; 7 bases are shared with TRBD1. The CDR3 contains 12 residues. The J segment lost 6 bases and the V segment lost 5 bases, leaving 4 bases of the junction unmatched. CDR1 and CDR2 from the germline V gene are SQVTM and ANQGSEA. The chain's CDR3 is CSVRDSTNEQFF. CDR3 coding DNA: TGCAGCGTTAGGGACAGCACCAATGAGCAGTTCTTC.

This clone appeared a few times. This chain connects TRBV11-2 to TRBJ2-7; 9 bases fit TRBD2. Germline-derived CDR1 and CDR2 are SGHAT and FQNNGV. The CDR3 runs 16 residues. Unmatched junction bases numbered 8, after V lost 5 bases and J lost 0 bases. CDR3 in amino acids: CASSHVAGAHSYEQYF. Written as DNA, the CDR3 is TGTGCCAGCAGCCACGTAGCGGGGGCCCACTCCTACGAGCAGTACTTC.

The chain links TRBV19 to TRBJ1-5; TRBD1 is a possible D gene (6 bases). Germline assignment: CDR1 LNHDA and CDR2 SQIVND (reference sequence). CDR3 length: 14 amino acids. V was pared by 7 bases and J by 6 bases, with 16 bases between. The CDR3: CASMAGGPFQPQHF. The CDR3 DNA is TGTGCCAGTATGGCGGGGGGGCCGTTTCAGCCCCAGCATTTT.

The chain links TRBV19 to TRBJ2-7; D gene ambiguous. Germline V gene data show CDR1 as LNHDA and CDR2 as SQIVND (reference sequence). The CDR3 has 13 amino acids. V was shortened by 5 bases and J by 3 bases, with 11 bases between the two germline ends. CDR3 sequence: CASSPTTYYEQYF. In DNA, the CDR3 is TGTGCCAGTAGTCCTACTACCTACTACGAGCAGTACTTC.

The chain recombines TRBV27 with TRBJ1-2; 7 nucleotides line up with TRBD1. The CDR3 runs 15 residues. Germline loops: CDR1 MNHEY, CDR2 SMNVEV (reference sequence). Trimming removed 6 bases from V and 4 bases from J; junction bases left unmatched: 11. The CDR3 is CASSSGTVPSYGYTF. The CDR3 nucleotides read TGTGCCAGCAGCTCCGGGACAGTACCTAGCTATGGCTACACCTTC.

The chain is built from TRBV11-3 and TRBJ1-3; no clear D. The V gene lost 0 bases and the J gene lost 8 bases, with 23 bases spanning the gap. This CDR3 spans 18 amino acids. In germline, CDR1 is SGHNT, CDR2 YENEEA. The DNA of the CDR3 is TGTGCCAGCAGCTTAGATAATCAGTGCGGAGTCCGCCTAGACACCATATATTTT. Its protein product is CASSLDNQCGVRLDTIYF.

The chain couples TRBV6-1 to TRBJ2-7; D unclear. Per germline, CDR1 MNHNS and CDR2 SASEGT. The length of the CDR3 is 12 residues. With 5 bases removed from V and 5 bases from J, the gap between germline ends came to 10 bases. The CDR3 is CASSQNVHEQYF. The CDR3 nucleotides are TGTGCCAGCAGTCAGAACGTCCACGAGCAGTACTTC.

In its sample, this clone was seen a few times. Here the CDR3 DNA reads TGTGCCAGCAGCCGGACTAGAGGGACCGGGGAGCTGTTTTTT. Protein: CASSRTRGTGELFF. The rearrangement links TRBV5-8 to TRBJ2-2; TRBD2 matches 7 bases. This CDR3 region has 14 residues. The germline V gene encodes CDR1 SGHTS and CDR2 YDEGEE. V was clipped by 4 bases and J by 5 bases; unmatched bases: 5.

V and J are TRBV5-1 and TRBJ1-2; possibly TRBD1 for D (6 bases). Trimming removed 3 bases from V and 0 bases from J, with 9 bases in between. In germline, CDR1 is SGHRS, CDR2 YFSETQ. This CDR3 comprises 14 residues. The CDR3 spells CASSSGQPNYGYTF. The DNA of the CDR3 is TGCGCCAGCAGCTCAGGACAGCCTAACTATGGCTACACCTTC.

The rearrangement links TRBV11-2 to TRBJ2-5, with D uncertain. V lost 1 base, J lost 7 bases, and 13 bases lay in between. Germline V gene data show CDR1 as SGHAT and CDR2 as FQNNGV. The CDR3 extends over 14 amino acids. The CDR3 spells CASSLVGGSGTQYF. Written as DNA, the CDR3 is TGTGCCAGCAGCTTAGTTGGCGGTTCGGGGACCCAGTACTTC.

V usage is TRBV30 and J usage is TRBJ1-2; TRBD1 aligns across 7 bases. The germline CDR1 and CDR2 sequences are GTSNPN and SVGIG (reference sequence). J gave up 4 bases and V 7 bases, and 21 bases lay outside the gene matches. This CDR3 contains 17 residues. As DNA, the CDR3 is TGTGCCTCACTCGTCTCGGCAGGGGGTTTTGGGTCCTATGGCTACACCTTC. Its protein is CASLVSAGGFGSYGYTF.

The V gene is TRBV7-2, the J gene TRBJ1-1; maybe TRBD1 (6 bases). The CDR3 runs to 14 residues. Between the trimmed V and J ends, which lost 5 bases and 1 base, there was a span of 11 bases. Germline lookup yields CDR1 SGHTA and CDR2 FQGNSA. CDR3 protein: CASSPDRGNTEAFF. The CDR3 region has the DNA TGTGCCAGCAGCCCGGACAGAGGGAACACTGAAGCTTTCTTT.

CDR3 nucleotide sequence: TGTGCCACCCACCCCGACAGTCTCTCCTACGAGCAGTACTTC. It encodes CATHPDSLSYEQYF. The chain uses TRBV10-3 and TRBJ2-7, with TRBD1 as a possible D gene (5 bases). CDR3 length equals 14 residues. Germline lookup yields CDR1 ENHRY and CDR2 SYGVKD. The V end lost 10 bases, the J end lost 0 bases, and 16 bases lay between the germline ends.

The DNA of the CDR3 is TGTGCCAGCAGCTGGACCCTCGGGACTAGCGGGGGGGCAGAGCAGTACTTC. Its protein is CASSWTLGTSGGAEQYF. This chain joins TRBV5-4 and TRBJ2-7, with 16 bases matching TRBD2. Germline CDR1 is SGHNT and CDR2 is YYREEE (reference sequence). After removal of 3 bases from V and 7 bases from J, the junction contained 10 bases not matched to a gene. The CDR3 is made up of 17 amino acids.

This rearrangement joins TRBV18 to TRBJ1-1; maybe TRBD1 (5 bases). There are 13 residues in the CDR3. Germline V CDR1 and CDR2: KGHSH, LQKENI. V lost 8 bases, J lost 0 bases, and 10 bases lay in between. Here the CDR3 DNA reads TGTGCCAGCCACCGGGGGGTGAACACTGAAGCTTTCTTT. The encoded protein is CASHRGVNTEAFF.